These 21 T cell receptor beta chains originate from one sample sequenced in a study of vaccination effects on CD4 cells after COVID-19. Antigen-specific CD4+ T cells were first expanded with viral peptide pools by the ViraFEST assay and only then sequenced. Scientists isolated CD4+ T cells after an approximately 10-day culture period ended. All study participants received two doses of BNT162b2 or mRNA-1273 vaccine. These receptors have no identified antigens. Assay used: immunoSEQ multiplex PCR; TCRdb lists only in-frame clones, some missing. The sample has some 70,000 clones; 80% to 85% are singletons. This specimen consisted of CD4+ T cells from PBMCs cultured with HCoV-229E spike peptides, obtained after COVID-19 vaccination. These receptors were obtained from a human donor who received a COVID-19 vaccine.

The rearrangement uses TRBV5-4 and TRBJ2-5; D may correspond to TRBD1 or TRBD2 (5 bases each). Germline CDR1 and CDR2: SGHNT and YYREEE (reference sequence). The CDR3 contains 13 residues. Deletions cut 6 bases from V and 5 bases from J, with 14 bases between. This CDR3 is CASTATGLETQYF. The CDR3 region has the DNA TGTGCCAGCACCGCGACGGGGCTGGAGACCCAGTACTTC. The full variable domain, in which reference TRBV5-4 and TRBJ2-5 provide the parts outside the CDR3, is ETGVTQSPTHLIKTRGQQVTLRCSSQSGHNTVSWYQQALGQGPQFIFQYYREEENGRGNFPPRFSGLQFPNYSSELNVNALELDDSALYLCASTATGLETQYFGPGTRLLVL.

This clone occurred once. The genes are TRBV2 and TRBJ1-5; 10 bases match TRBD1. Germline V CDR1 and CDR2: SNHLY, FYNNEI. CDR3 length: 15 amino acids. Germline trimming cut 6 bases from V and 6 bases from J; bases unmatched to any gene: 8. This CDR3 is CASRQTGGAGQPQHF. CDR3 bases: TGTGCCAGCAGGCAGACAGGGGGCGCGGGTCAGCCCCAGCATTTT.

The V call is TRBV2, the J call TRBJ2-3; weak D call: TRBD2 (5 bases). V shed 7 bases and J shed 7 bases, with 21 bases lying between them. The V gene's germline CDR1 is SNHLY and CDR2 FYNNEI. This CDR3 is 15 amino acids long. In nucleotides, the CDR3 is TGTGCCAGCAATCGGGGAGAATGGCCCGGGAATACGCAGTATTTT. Translating it yields CASNRGEWPGNTQYF.

V and J are TRBV7-2 and TRBJ2-6; D unresolved. This CDR3 region has 15 residues. The ends were cut back, 3 bases at V and 0 bases at J, with 6 bases in the middle. Germline CDR1 reads SGHTA; CDR2 reads FQGNSA. The CDR3 nucleotides are TGTGCCAGCAGCTTGAGAAGCTCTGGGGCCAACGTCCTGACTTTC. Protein sequence: CASSLRSSGANVLTF.

The chain combines TRBV9 with TRBJ2-3, with TRBD1 identical over 9 bases. Germline CDR1 is SGDLS and CDR2 is YYNGEE. This CDR3 has 15 amino acids. The junction had 5 bases not matched to a gene; V was cut back by 3 bases and J by 3 bases. The CDR3 coding sequence is TGTGCCAGCAGCGACCGGGACAGGGTTACAGATACGCAGTATTTT. Residues: CASSDRDRVTDTQYF.

The rearrangement uses TRBV4-3 and TRBJ1-5; D is possibly TRBD1 (5 bases). The CDR3 is 15 amino acids. V was trimmed by 0 bases and J by 4 bases, leaving 10 bases between them. Germline values: CDR1 LGHNA, CDR2 YSLEER. DNA of the CDR3: TGCGCCAGCAGCCAAGAAAAGGGACTAAATCAGCCCCAGCATTTT. Protein sequence: CASSQEKGLNQPQHF.

This chain connects TRBV9 to TRBJ2-1, with 10 bases aligning to TRBD1. The CDR3 is made up of 15 amino acids. V shed 2 bases, J shed 1 base, and the junction held 0 bases outside the gene matches. The germline V gene encodes CDR1 SGDLS and CDR2 YYNGEE. CDR3 sequence (DNA): TGTGCCAGCAGCGTGGACAGGGGGTCCTACAATGAGCAGTTCTTC. It encodes CASSVDRGSYNEQFF. Full variable domain (outside the CDR3, taken from reference TRBV9 and TRBJ2-1): DSGVTQTPKHLITATGQRVTLRCSPRSGDLSVYWYQQSLDQGLQFLIQYYNGEERAKGNILERFSAQQFPDLHSELNLSSLELGDSALYFCASSVDRGSYNEQFFGPGTRLTVL.

The rearrangement joins TRBV5-5 to TRBJ1-2, with TRBD1 matching 8 bases. Germline V lookup: CDR1 SGHKS, CDR2 YYEKEE (reference sequence). The CDR3 runs 16 residues. J was trimmed by 0 bases and V by 0 bases; bases with no gene match: 4. The CDR3 DNA reads TGTGCCAGCAGCTTGGAATTGGGACAGGCTAACTATGGCTACACCTTC. Residues: CASSLELGQANYGYTF.

This rearrangement joins TRBV9 to TRBJ1-2, with D possibly matching TRBD1 (6 bases). Trimming pared 0 bases from V and 8 bases from J, leaving 20 bases between. Germline assignment: CDR1 SGDLS and CDR2 YYNGEE. The CDR3 covers 16 residues. The CDR3 coding sequence is TGTGCCAGCAGCGTAGTGTCAGGGGTGTTATCGAGAGGCTACACCTTC. This sequence encodes CASSVVSGVLSRGYTF.

This chain uses TRBV6-5 with TRBJ1-3, with D unresolved. CDR1 and CDR2 from the germline V gene are MNHEY and SVGAGI. V shed 8 bases and J shed 4 bases, with 15 bases lying between them. This CDR3 comprises 14 residues. The CDR3 region is CASSIGWRGNTIYF. The DNA for the CDR3 is TGTGCCAGCTCCATCGGTTGGCGGGGAAACACCATATATTTT.

The rearrangement links TRBV6-6 to TRBJ2-7; tentative D call: TRBD1 (6 bases). Deletions cut 6 bases from V and 4 bases from J, with 16 bases between. CDR1 and CDR2 (germline): MNHNY, SVGAGI (reference sequence). This CDR3 comprises 14 residues. CDR3 in amino acids: CASSRGLTRYEQYV. CDR3 nucleotides: TGTGCCAGCAGCAGGGGCCTGACGCGGTACGAGCAGTACGTC.

The chain couples TRBV18 to TRBJ1-4; D is undetermined. The CDR3 loop spans 15 amino acids. Trimming took 6 bases from V and 0 from J, leaving 11 bases between them. Germline lookup yields CDR1 KGHSH and CDR2 LQKENI. The CDR3 reads CASSAHSATNEKLFF. The CDR3 region has the DNA TGTGCCAGCTCGGCTCACAGTGCAACTAATGAAAAACTGTTTTTT.

CDR3 coding DNA: TGTGCCAGCAGGGGACGCAGCTCCTACGAGCAGTACGTC. Translating it yields CASRGRSSYEQYV. The chain recombines TRBV6-5 with TRBJ2-7; D assignment may be TRBD1 or TRBD2 (5 bases each). This CDR3 region has 13 residues. Trimming removed 6 bases at V and 0 bases at J, with 9 bases between. Per the germline V gene, CDR1 is MNHEY and CDR2 is SVGAGI.

CDR3 bases: TGTGCCACCAGTGATCTCCCACGGGGTACGCAGTATTTT. It is translated as CATSDLPRGTQYF. This sequence joins TRBV24-1 and TRBJ2-3; a weak D match, TRBD2 (5 bases). The CDR3 covers 13 residues. In germline, CDR1 is KGHDR, CDR2 SFDVKD. V lost 3 bases to trimming and J lost 8 bases, with 11 bases between them.

The chain employs TRBV10-3 and TRBJ2-5; D is ambiguous. Trimming shortened V by 4 bases and J by 1 base, and 4 bases separated the two germline ends. Per the germline V gene, CDR1 is ENHRY and CDR2 is SYGVKD. The CDR3 has 12 amino acids. This CDR3 reads CAISALQETQYF. CDR3 DNA sequence: TGTGCCATCAGTGCACTCCAAGAGACCCAGTACTTC.

There are a few counts of this clone. This chain connects TRBV10-3 to TRBJ2-2; TRBD1 aligns across 8 bases. V trimming: 6 bases; J trimming: 1 base; junction bases outside the gene matches: 7. CDR1 ENHRY and CDR2 SYGVKD come from the germline V gene. This CDR3 region has 16 residues. DNA of the CDR3: TGTGCCATCAGAGGACAGGGTACGGGGAACACCGGGGAGCTGTTTTTT. As protein: CAIRGQGTGNTGELFF.

This clone has a single count. The chain couples TRBV2 to TRBJ2-7, with D perhaps TRBD1 (6 bases). The CDR3 is 12 residues long. Trimming cost V 7 bases and J 4 bases, with 11 bases left between them. Germline lookup yields CDR1 SNHLY and CDR2 FYNNEI. CDR3 sequence reads: CASIGRGYEQYV. The CDR3 region has the DNA TGTGCCAGCATAGGCAGGGGATACGAGCAGTACGTC.

This rearrangement joins TRBV18 to TRBJ1-2; TRBD1 might be the D (5 bases). V was shortened by 3 bases and J by 4 bases, with 12 bases between the two germline ends. CDR1 and CDR2 (germline): KGHSH, LQKENI. This CDR3 region has 14 residues. In DNA form, the CDR3 reads TGTGCCAGCTCACCTCCGACAGAACTCTATGGCTACACCTTC. This gives the protein CASSPPTELYGYTF.

This clone came up once. This sequence joins TRBV6-6 and TRBJ1-1; D ambiguous. V shed 6 bases and J shed 0 bases, with 11 bases lying between them. Per germline, CDR1 MNHNY and CDR2 SVGAGI (reference sequence). The CDR3 sequence is 14 residues long. Here the CDR3 reads CASSHDGMNTEAFF. DNA for the CDR3: TGTGCCAGCAGCCATGACGGGATGAACACTGAAGCTTTCTTT.

This clone has a handful of counts. V is TRBV24-1 and J is TRBJ1-4; 8 bases match TRBD1. Germline trimming cut 2 bases from V and 4 bases from J; bases unmatched to any gene: 2. The germline V gene encodes CDR1 KGHDR and CDR2 SFDVKD. The CDR3 loop spans 15 amino acids. As DNA, the CDR3 is TGTGCCACCAGTGATTCGGACAGGGATAATGAAAAACTGTTTTTT. It codes for CATSDSDRDNEKLFF.

This chain links TRBV4-3 with TRBJ1-2; D not certain. The CDR3 consists of 12 residues. The ends were cut back, 1 base at V and 8 bases at J, with 8 bases in the middle. The germline V gene encodes CDR1 LGHNA and CDR2 YSLEER. This CDR3 reads CASSQGSDGYTF. The CDR3 DNA reads as TGCGCCAGCAGCCAAGGATCCGACGGCTACACCTTC.